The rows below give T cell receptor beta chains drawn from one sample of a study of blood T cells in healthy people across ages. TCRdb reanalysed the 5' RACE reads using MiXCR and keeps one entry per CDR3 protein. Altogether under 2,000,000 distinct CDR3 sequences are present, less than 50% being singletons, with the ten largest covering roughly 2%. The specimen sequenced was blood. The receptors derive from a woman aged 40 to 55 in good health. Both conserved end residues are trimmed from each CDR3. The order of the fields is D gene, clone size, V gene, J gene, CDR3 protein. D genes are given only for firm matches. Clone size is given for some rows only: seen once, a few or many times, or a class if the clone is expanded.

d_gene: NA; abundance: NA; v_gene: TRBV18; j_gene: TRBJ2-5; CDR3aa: ASSPPGRPGETQY
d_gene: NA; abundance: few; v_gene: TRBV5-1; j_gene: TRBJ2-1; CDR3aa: ASTSDSYNEQF
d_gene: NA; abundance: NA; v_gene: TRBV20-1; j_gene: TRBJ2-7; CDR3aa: SASGTLIGVYEQY
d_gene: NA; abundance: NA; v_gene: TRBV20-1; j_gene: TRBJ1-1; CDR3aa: SARVRGDGAEAF
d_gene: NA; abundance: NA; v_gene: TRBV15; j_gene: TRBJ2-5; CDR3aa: ATSRDGGRQETQY
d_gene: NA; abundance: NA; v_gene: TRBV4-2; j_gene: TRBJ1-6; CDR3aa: ASSQAGFENSPLH
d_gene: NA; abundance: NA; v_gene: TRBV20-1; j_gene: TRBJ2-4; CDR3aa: SARETGRTNIQY
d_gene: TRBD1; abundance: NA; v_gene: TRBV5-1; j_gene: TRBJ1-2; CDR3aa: ASSSRQGLDGYT
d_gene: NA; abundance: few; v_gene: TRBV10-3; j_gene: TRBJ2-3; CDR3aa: AIRAGSTDTQY
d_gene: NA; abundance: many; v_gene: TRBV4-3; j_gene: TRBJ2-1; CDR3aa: ASSQDEGGGGNEQF
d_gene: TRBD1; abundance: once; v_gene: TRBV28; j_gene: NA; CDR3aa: ASSAGGRNIQY
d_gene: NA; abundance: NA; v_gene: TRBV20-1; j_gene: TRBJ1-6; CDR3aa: SARRSLGENSPLH
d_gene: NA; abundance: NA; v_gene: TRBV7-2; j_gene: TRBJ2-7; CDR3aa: ASSLSDSDEQY
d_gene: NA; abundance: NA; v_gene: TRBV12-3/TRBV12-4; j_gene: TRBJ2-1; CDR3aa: ASTITLANHEQF
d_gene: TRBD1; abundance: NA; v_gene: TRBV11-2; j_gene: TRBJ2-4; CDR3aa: ASSPNRGPRIQY
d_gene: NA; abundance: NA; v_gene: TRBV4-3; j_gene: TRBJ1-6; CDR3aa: ASSQDRRSGALH
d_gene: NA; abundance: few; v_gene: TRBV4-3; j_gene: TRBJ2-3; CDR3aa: ASSQGIKGTDTQY
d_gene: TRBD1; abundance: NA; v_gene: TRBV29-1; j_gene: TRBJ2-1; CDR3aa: SARQGALDEQF
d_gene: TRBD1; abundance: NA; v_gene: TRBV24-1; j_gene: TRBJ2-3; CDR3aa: ATSDRGPSTDTQY
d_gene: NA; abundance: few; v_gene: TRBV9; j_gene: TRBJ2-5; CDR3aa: ASSVSGYGQETQY
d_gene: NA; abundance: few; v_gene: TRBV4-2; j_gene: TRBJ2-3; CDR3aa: ASSQEQITDTQY
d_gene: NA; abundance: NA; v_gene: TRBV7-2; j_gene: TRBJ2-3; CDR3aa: ASSLGPVMDTQY
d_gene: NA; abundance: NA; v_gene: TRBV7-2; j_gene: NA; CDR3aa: ASSNSVVEQY
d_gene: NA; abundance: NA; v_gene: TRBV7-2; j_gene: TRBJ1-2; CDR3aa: ASSRGHLNYGYT
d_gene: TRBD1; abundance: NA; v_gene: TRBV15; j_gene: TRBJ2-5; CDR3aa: ATSRPWTGIQETQY